A single sample gave rise to the 9 T cell receptor beta chains below, sequenced in a study of blood T cells in healthy people across ages. A sample-barcoded 5' primer and a J-beta primer mix were used in a second PCR of about 7 to 12 cycles. One entry per CDR3 protein results from TCRdb running MiXCR on the 5' RACE reads. The sample lists 500,000 to 700,000 distinct CDR3 sequences; approximately 30% were seen once. The sequencing sample was made of blood. The receptors stem from a woman older than 75 in good health.

This clonotype was counted at least ten times. The J gene is TRBJ1-1, the V gene TRBV2, with D possibly being TRBD1 (5 bases). Deletions cut 1 base from V and 3 bases from J, with 6 bases between. Germline V gives CDR1 SNHLY, CDR2 FYNNEI. The CDR3 is 13 amino acids. The CDR3 DNA reads as TGTGCCAGCAGTGAAGGCAGGGACACTGAAGCTTTCTTT. It translates to CASSEGRDTEAFF.

There are many counts of this clonotype. The chain employs TRBV6-6 and TRBJ1-2; the D gene is possibly TRBD1 (5 bases). Germline V lookup: CDR1 MNHNY, CDR2 SVGAGI (reference sequence). V lost 4 bases and J 3 bases, leaving 12 bases between the germline ends. The CDR3 consists of 14 residues. Here the CDR3 DNA reads TGTGCCAGCAGTTCAATGGGGGGGGACTATGGCTACACCTTC. Translating gives CASSSMGGDYGYTF.

Many counts were recorded for this clonotype. The rearrangement links TRBV20-1 to TRBJ1-2; maybe TRBD1 (5 bases). With 6 bases removed from V and 3 bases from J, the gap between germline ends came to 14 bases. Germline loops: CDR1 DFQATT, CDR2 SNEGSKA (reference sequence). This CDR3 is 13 amino acids long. The CDR3 DNA reads as TGCAGTGCCCCCGAAACAGGAGACTATGGCTACACCTTC. As protein: CSAPETGDYGYTF.

This chain connects TRBV27 to TRBJ1-2; D is uncertain. The germline V gene has CDR1 MNHEY and CDR2 SMNVEV (reference sequence). The CDR3 spans 13 residues. Trimming removed 5 bases from V and 8 bases from J, with 15 bases in between. CDR3 protein: CASSPLPGVGYTF. The CDR3 region has the DNA TGTGCCAGCAGTCCCCTCCCAGGTGTGGGCTACACCTTC.

In its sample, this clonotype was seen many times. The gene calls are TRBV21-1 and TRBJ1-1; the listed D gene, TRBD1, was not tested against the DNA. TRBV21-1 is flagged as a pseudogene. The CDR3 contains 16 residues. The CDR3 is CASSDGGQGYLAEAFF. The CDR3 DNA reads TGTGCCAGCAGCGACGGGGGACAGGGCTATTTAGCTGAAGCTTTCTTT.

This clonotype showed up many times. The V gene is TRBV5-1, the J gene TRBJ2-7; D not certain. The CDR3 extends over 14 amino acids. Trimming left V 0 bases short and J 2 bases short, with 9 bases between. Germline CDR1 SGHRS, CDR2 YFSETQ. The CDR3 here is CASSLVGVTYEQYF. The DNA of the CDR3 is TGCGCCAGCAGCTTGGTAGGCGTTACCTACGAGCAGTACTTC. The full variable domain, with the rest looked up from reference TRBV5-1 and TRBJ2-7, is KAGVTQTPRYLIKTRGQQVTLSCSPISGHRSVSWYQQTPGQGLQFLFEYFSETQRNKGNFPGRFSGRQFSNSRSEMNVSTLELGDSALYLCASSLVGVTYEQYFGPGTRLTVT.

This clonotype was detected a few times. The V and J genes are TRBV5-1 and TRBJ1-2; no definite D call. The CDR3 extends over 14 amino acids. Trimming left V 1 base short and J 0 bases short, with 7 bases between. Germline V gene data show CDR1 as SGHRS and CDR2 as YFSETQ. The CDR3 DNA sequence: TGCGCCAGCAGCTTGTCCCCAGCTAACTATGGCTACACCTTC. Residues: CASSLSPANYGYTF.

Many counts were recorded for this clonotype. V and J are TRBV7-2 and TRBJ1-2; TRBD1 might be the D (5 bases). Germline CDR1 and CDR2: SGHTA and FQGNSA. The V end was cut by 7 bases, the J end by 5 bases, with 14 bases between. This CDR3 region has 13 residues. CDR3: CASTLPGVYGYTF. In DNA form, the CDR3 reads TGTGCCAGCACCCTACCGGGGGTGTATGGCTACACCTTC.

The chain employs TRBV4-2 and TRBJ2-7; possibly TRBD1 for D (6 bases). The CDR3 is 14 amino acids. V lost 1 base, J lost 6 bases, and 13 bases lay in between. Germline loops: CDR1 LGHNA, CDR2 YNFKEQ. CDR3 bases: TGTGCCAGCAGCCAAGGGGACACGTTTAGCGAGCAGTACTTC. It is translated as CASSQGDTFSEQYF.